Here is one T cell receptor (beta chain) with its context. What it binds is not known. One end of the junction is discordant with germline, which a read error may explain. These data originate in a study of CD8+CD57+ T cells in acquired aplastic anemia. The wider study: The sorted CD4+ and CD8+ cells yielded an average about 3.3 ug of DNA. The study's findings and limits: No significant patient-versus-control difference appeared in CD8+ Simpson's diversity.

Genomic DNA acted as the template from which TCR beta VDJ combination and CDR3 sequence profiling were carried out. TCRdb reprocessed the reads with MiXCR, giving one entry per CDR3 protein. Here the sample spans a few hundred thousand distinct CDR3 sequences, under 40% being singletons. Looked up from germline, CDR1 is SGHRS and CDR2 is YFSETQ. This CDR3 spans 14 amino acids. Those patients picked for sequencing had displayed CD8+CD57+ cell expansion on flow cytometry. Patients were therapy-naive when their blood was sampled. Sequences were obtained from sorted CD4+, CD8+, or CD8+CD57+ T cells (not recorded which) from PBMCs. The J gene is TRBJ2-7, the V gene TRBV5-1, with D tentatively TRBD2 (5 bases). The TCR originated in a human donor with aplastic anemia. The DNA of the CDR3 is TGCGCCGGCAGCTTGAGCAGCGGTTCCTACGAGCAGTACTTC. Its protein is CAGSLSSGSYEQYF.